Presented here are 17 T cell receptor beta chains from one specimen sequenced in a study of blood T cell repertoires in COVID-19. Measured with immunoSEQ multiplex PCR; TCRdb has only the in-frame clones, and not every one. The sample shows about 200,000 clones, 87% of them seen only once. The sequencing sample was made of PBMCs or T cells enriched from blood (not recorded which). The receptors were gathered from a woman in her twenties or thirties who had recovered from COVID-19.

J is TRBJ1-4 and V is TRBV12-5; D possibly corresponds to TRBD1 (6 bases). The CDR3 consists of 17 residues. The germline V and J ends were trimmed by 3 bases and 5 bases, with 19 bases remaining between them. Germline values: CDR1 LGHNT, CDR2 FRNRAP. The CDR3 protein is CASGFFDRYTGNEKLFF. The CDR3, as DNA: TGTGCTAGTGGTTTCTTTGACAGGTACACGGGAAATGAAAAACTGTTTTTT.

V usage is TRBV9 and J usage is TRBJ1-1; 8 nucleotides align to TRBD1. Trimming at V came to 3 bases and at J to 4 bases, leaving 8 bases not matched to a gene. Germline V gives CDR1 SGDLS, CDR2 YYNGEE. The CDR3 contains 15 residues. CDR3 DNA sequence: TGTGCCAGCAGCGCTAGACAGGGGTCGGGCACTGAAGCTTTCTTT. Its translation: CASSARQGSGTEAFF.

The V gene is TRBV11-2, the J gene TRBJ1-2; D gene ambiguous. CDR1 and CDR2 (germline): SGHAT, FQNNGV. Trimming cost V 0 bases and J 6 bases, with 14 bases left between them. This CDR3 is 15 amino acids long. In DNA form, the CDR3 reads TGTGCCAGCAGCTTAGATCCTACGCCGCGAGATGGCTACACCTTC. Amino acid sequence: CASSLDPTPRDGYTF.

This sequence joins TRBV4-1 and TRBJ1-1; D remains ambiguous. Germline V gene lookup returns CDR1 MGHRA and CDR2 YSYEKL. The CDR3 sequence is 15 residues long. V lost 1 base to trimming and J lost 4 bases, with 13 bases between them. This CDR3 reads CASSQVRGGSTEAFF. CDR3 coding DNA: TGCGCCAGCAGCCAAGTTCGGGGAGGGAGCACTGAAGCTTTCTTT.

The rearrangement links TRBV20-1 to TRBJ2-1; TRBD2 might be the D (6 bases). V was cut by 3 bases and J by 15 bases, with 18 bases left in between. Germline V CDR1 and CDR2: DFQATT, SNEGSKA (reference sequence). The CDR3 loop spans 12 amino acids. CDR3 in DNA: TGCAGTGCTAGTGGTGGGGACTCTCTGGGGTTCTTC. Translation gives CSASGGDSLGFF.

J is TRBJ1-3 and V is TRBV7-8; TRBD1 is a possible D gene (6 bases). Between the trimmed V and J ends, which lost 5 bases and 0 bases, there was a span of 11 bases. This CDR3 region has 15 residues. Per germline, CDR1 SGHVS and CDR2 FQNEAQ. The CDR3 loop reads CASSQVGGSGNTIYF. CDR3 coding DNA: TGTGCCAGCAGCCAAGTAGGGGGCTCTGGAAACACCATATATTTT.

The chain combines TRBV5-1 with TRBJ1-3; 7 positions match TRBD1. Germline-derived CDR1 and CDR2 are SGHRS and YFSETQ. The CDR3 runs to 16 residues. J lost 1 base, V lost 4 bases, and 8 bases had no gene match. CDR3: CASSPTGTDSGNTIYF. In DNA, the CDR3 is TGCGCCAGCAGCCCTACTGGGACAGATTCTGGAAACACCATATATTTT.

This clone was counted a few times. As DNA, the CDR3 is TGTGCTAGTGGTACCGGGACAGGCAATCAGCCCCAGCATTTT. This translates into CASGTGTGNQPQHF. The V gene is TRBV12-5, the J gene TRBJ1-5, with TRBD1 identical over 7 bases. V dropped 5 bases and J dropped 2; count of bases not matched to a gene: 3. From germline, CDR1 is LGHNT and CDR2 FRNRAP. The CDR3 is made up of 14 amino acids.

The genes are TRBV5-1 and TRBJ2-5; tentatively, D is TRBD2 (6 bases). V lost 3 bases to trimming and J lost 1 base, with 13 bases between them. Germline CDR1 is SGHRS and CDR2 is YFSETQ. This CDR3 has 15 residues. CDR3 DNA: TGCGCCAGCAGCTCGAACGCGGGGAGCCAAGAGACCCAGTACTTC. The encoded protein is CASSSNAGSQETQYF.

This sequence joins TRBV11-1 and TRBJ1-1, with 7 bases fitting TRBD1. The CDR3 is 16 residues long. Per the germline V gene, CDR1 is SGHAT and CDR2 is FQDESV (reference sequence). J was trimmed by 6 bases and V by 8 bases; bases with no gene match: 18. In DNA form, the CDR3 reads TGTGCCAGCGGACGCTCCACGACAGGGAATAAGGCTGAAGCTTTCTTT. Protein sequence: CASGRSTTGNKAEAFF.

The chain joins TRBV9 to TRBJ1-4, with TRBD1 as a possible D gene (5 bases). The CDR3 sequence is 14 residues long. V was shortened by 2 bases and J by 13 bases, with 18 bases between the two germline ends. Germline assignment: CDR1 SGDLS and CDR2 YYNGEE. In nucleotides, the CDR3 is TGTGCCAGCAGCGTCAGACAGTCTGGTGGAAGACTGTTTTTT. Protein sequence: CASSVRQSGGRLFF.

This chain links TRBV27 with TRBJ1-6; the D gene is possibly TRBD1 (5 bases). The CDR3 contains 17 residues. V gave up 3 bases and J gave up 0 bases, with 12 bases separating them. Germline V gene sequence: CDR1 MNHEY, CDR2 SMNVEV (reference sequence). The CDR3: CASSFVRGGSYNSPLHF. The CDR3 bases are TGTGCCAGCAGTTTCGTAAGGGGCGGCTCCTATAATTCACCCCTCCACTTT.

CDR3 loop: CASSRTGNSYNEQFF. In nucleotides, the CDR3 is TGCGCCAGCAGCCGAACAGGGAACTCCTACAATGAGCAGTTCTTC. V and J are TRBV5-1 and TRBJ2-1; D is perhaps TRBD1 (6 bases). CDR1 SGHRS and CDR2 YFSETQ come from the germline V gene. Trimming removed 4 bases from V and 0 bases from J, with 11 bases in between. CDR3 length: 15 residues.

V gene TRBV6-5 combines with J gene TRBJ2-3; TRBD1 might be the D (5 bases). V was shortened by 7 bases and J by 3 bases, with 17 bases between the two germline ends. The CDR3 totals 15 residues. CDR1 is MNHEY, CDR2 SVGAGI, per germline. CDR3 bases: TGTGCCAGCACCCACGCAGGGCGCCCTACAGATACGCAGTATTTT. Translating it yields CASTHAGRPTDTQYF.

V usage is TRBV3-1 (or the pseudogene TRBV3-2) and J usage is TRBJ1-1; no definite D call. The germline V gene has CDR1 LGHDT and CDR2 YNNKEL (reference sequence). Trimming shortened V by 4 bases and J by 1 base, and 7 bases separated the two germline ends. This CDR3 contains 13 residues. CDR3 nucleotides: TGTGCCAGCAGCCGACAACAGAACACTGAAGCTTTCTTT. Its protein is CASSRQQNTEAFF.

The chain links TRBV7-2 to TRBJ2-5, with 7 bases fitting TRBD2. The CDR3 extends over 14 amino acids. V trimming: 5 bases; J trimming: 4 bases; junction bases outside the gene matches: 7. Per germline, CDR1 SGHTA and CDR2 FQGNSA. CDR3 loop: CASSTRDYRETQYF. The CDR3 bases are TGTGCCAGCAGCACCCGGGACTATAGAGAGACCCAGTACTTC.

The chain links TRBV19 to TRBJ2-1, with 9 bases that match TRBD2. CDR3 length: 16 amino acids. Per the germline V gene, CDR1 is LNHDA and CDR2 is SQIVND (reference sequence). The J segment lost 12 bases and the V segment lost 5 bases, leaving 17 bases of the junction unmatched. CDR3 residues: CASSRSPGLATGGQFF. In nucleotides, the CDR3 is TGTGCCAGTAGTCGATCCCCGGGACTAGCAACTGGCGGGCAGTTCTTC.